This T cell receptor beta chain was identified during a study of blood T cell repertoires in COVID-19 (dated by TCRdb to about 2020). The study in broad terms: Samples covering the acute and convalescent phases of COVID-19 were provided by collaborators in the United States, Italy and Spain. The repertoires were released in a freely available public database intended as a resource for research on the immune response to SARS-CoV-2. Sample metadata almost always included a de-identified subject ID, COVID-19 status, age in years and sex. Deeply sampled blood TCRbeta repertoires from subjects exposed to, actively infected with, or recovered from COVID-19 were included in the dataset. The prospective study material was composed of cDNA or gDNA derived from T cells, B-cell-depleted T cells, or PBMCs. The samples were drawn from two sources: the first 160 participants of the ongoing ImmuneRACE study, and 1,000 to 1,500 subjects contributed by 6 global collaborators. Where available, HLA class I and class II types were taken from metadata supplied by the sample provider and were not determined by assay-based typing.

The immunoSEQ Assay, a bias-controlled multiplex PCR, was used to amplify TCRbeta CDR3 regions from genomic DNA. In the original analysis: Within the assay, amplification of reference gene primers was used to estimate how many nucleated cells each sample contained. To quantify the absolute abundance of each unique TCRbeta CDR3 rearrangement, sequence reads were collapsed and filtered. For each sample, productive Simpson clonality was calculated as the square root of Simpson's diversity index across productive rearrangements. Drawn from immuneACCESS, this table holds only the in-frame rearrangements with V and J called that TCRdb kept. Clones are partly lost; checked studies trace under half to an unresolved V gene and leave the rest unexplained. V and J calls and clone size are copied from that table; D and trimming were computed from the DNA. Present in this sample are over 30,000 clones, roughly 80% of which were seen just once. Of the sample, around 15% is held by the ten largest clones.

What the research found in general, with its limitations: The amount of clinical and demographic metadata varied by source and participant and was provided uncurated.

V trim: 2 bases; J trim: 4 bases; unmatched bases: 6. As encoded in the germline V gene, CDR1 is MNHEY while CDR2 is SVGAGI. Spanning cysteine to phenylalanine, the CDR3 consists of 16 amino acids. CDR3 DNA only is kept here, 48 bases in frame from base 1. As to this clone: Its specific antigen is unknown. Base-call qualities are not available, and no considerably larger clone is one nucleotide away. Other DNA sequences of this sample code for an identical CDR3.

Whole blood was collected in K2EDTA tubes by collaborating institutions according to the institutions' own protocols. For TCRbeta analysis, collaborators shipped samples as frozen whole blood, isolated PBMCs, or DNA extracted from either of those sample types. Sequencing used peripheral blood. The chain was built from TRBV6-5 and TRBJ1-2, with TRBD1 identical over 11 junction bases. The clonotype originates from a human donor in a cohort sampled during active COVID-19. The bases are TGTGCCAGCAGTTACCTTCGGACAGGGGGCGGCTATGGCTACACCTTC. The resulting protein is CASSYLRTGGGYGYTF.